These T cell receptor beta chains were read from a single sample in a study of blood T cell repertoires in COVID-19. Here immunoSEQ multiplex PCR was the method, and the copy in TCRdb shows in-frame clones only, minus some. Of fewer than 90,000 clones in the sample, almost 85% are singletons; the top ten hold around 10%. The sequenced sample consisted of peripheral blood. The origin of the receptors is a man between 50 and 59 years old with acute or convalescent COVID-19. The CDR3 runs from the conserved cysteine through the conserved F or W. The order of the fields is V gene, J gene, D gene, clone size, CDR3 protein, CDR3 DNA. A D gene is named only where the DNA matches it firmly. Size is omitted from some rows. Given values are once, few, many or a class for expanded clones.

v_call: TRBV2; j_call: TRBJ2-5; d_call: TRBD2; clone_size: NA; cdr3_aa: CASKVFLAGGPGQQETQYF; cdr3_nt: TGTGCCAGCAAGGTTTTTTTAGCGGGGGGGCCGGGACAACAAGAGACCCAGTACTTC
v_call: TRBV10-3; j_call: TRBJ2-1; d_call: TRBD2; clone_size: NA; cdr3_aa: CAIRTSGGVYNEQFF; cdr3_nt: TGTGCCATCAGGACTAGCGGGGGAGTCTACAATGAGCAGTTCTTC
v_call: TRBV11-1; j_call: TRBJ1-1; d_call: NA; clone_size: NA; cdr3_aa: CASSITGYTEAFF; cdr3_nt: TGTGCCAGCAGCATAACGGGGTATACTGAAGCTTTCTTT
v_call: TRBV10-3; j_call: TRBJ2-5; d_call: NA; clone_size: NA; cdr3_aa: CAIRGQPQETQYF; cdr3_nt: TGTGCCATCAGAGGACAGCCACAAGAGACCCAGTACTTC
v_call: TRBV7-8; j_call: TRBJ2-3; d_call: TRBD1; clone_size: NA; cdr3_aa: CASSGNRGTSTDTQYF; cdr3_nt: TGTGCCAGCAGCGGAAACAGGGGGACTTCCACAGATACGCAGTATTTT
v_call: TRBV6-2/TRBV6-3; j_call: TRBJ1-1; d_call: NA; clone_size: NA; cdr3_aa: CASSIPFTEAFF; cdr3_nt: TGTGCCAGCAGTATCCCCTTCACTGAAGCTTTCTTT
v_call: TRBV5-1; j_call: TRBJ2-7; d_call: TRBD2; clone_size: NA; cdr3_aa: CASSGGTSGYEQYF; cdr3_nt: TGCGCCAGCAGCGGCGGGACTAGCGGGTACGAGCAGTACTTC
v_call: TRBV28; j_call: TRBJ2-6; d_call: NA; clone_size: NA; cdr3_aa: CASRERLGSGANVLTF; cdr3_nt: TGTGCCAGCCGGGAGAGGCTGGGCTCTGGGGCCAACGTCCTGACTTTC
v_call: TRBV7-2; j_call: TRBJ1-1; d_call: NA; clone_size: NA; cdr3_aa: CASSPEGGLLAFF; cdr3_nt: TGTGCCAGCAGCCCTGAGGGTGGGCTGTTGGCTTTCTTT
v_call: TRBV12-3/TRBV12-4; j_call: TRBJ1-2; d_call: NA; clone_size: NA; cdr3_aa: CASSWGGGYTF; cdr3_nt: TGTGCCAGCAGTTGGGGGGGTGGCTACACCTTC
v_call: TRBV7-3; j_call: TRBJ2-2; d_call: TRBD1; clone_size: NA; cdr3_aa: CASSFRGQGARTGELFF; cdr3_nt: TGTGCCAGCAGCTTTCGGGGACAGGGGGCGAGGACCGGGGAGCTGTTTTTT
v_call: TRBV10-3; j_call: TRBJ2-6; d_call: NA; clone_size: NA; cdr3_aa: CAITITGSSGANVLTF; cdr3_nt: TGTGCCATCACTATAACAGGGAGCTCTGGGGCCAACGTCCTGACTTTC
v_call: TRBV2; j_call: TRBJ2-7; d_call: TRBD1; clone_size: once; cdr3_aa: CVSKQGTSYEQYF; cdr3_nt: TGTGTCAGCAAACAGGGGACATCCTACGAGCAGTACTTC
v_call: TRBV19; j_call: TRBJ2-4; d_call: NA; clone_size: once; cdr3_aa: CASSPSLGETKNIQYF; cdr3_nt: TGTGCCAGTAGCCCCTCCCTCGGGGAGACCAAAAACATTCAGTACTTC
v_call: TRBV19; j_call: TRBJ1-5; d_call: NA; clone_size: NA; cdr3_aa: CASSVLGNSNQPQHF; cdr3_nt: TGTGCCAGTAGTGTTCTGGGCAATAGCAATCAGCCCCAGCATTTT
v_call: TRBV5-5; j_call: TRBJ1-5; d_call: NA; clone_size: NA; cdr3_aa: CASSLGPGITNQPQHF; cdr3_nt: TGTGCCAGCAGCTTGGGCCCCGGGATTACGAATCAGCCCCAGCATTTT
v_call: TRBV12-3/TRBV12-4; j_call: TRBJ2-3; d_call: NA; clone_size: NA; cdr3_aa: CAIRTSATDTQYF; cdr3_nt: TGTGCCATTCGGACTTCAGCGACAGATACGCAGTATTTT
v_call: TRBV7-3; j_call: TRBJ1-2; d_call: NA; clone_size: NA; cdr3_aa: CASSYEGRNGYTF; cdr3_nt: TGTGCCAGCAGCTACGAGGGAAGAAATGGCTACACCTTC
v_call: TRBV6-6; j_call: TRBJ2-3; d_call: NA; clone_size: NA; cdr3_aa: CASSQGGNTQYF; cdr3_nt: TGTGCCAGCAGTCAGGGGGGGAATACGCAGTATTTT
v_call: TRBV5-1; j_call: TRBJ2-1; d_call: TRBD2; clone_size: NA; cdr3_aa: CASSLEGTSGIEQFF; cdr3_nt: TGCGCCAGCAGCTTGGAAGGGACTAGCGGGATTGAGCAGTTCTTC
v_call: TRBV5-5; j_call: TRBJ2-6; d_call: NA; clone_size: NA; cdr3_aa: CASTPEGGQVSGANVLTF; cdr3_nt: TGTGCCAGCACCCCGGAGGGGGGGCAGGTATCTGGGGCCAACGTCCTGACTTTC
v_call: TRBV7-8; j_call: TRBJ2-7; d_call: NA; clone_size: NA; cdr3_aa: CASSLAGYLSYEQYF; cdr3_nt: TGTGCCAGCAGCTTAGCCGGTTATCTCTCCTACGAGCAGTACTTC
v_call: TRBV11-2; j_call: TRBJ2-2; d_call: NA; clone_size: NA; cdr3_aa: CASSLNAGQGTTGELFF; cdr3_nt: TGTGCCAGCAGCTTAAATGCCGGTCAGGGAACCACCGGGGAGCTGTTTTTT
v_call: TRBV2; j_call: TRBJ2-7; d_call: NA; clone_size: NA; cdr3_aa: CASSQSYEQYF; cdr3_nt: TGTGCCAGCAGTCAGTCCTACGAGCAGTACTTC
v_call: TRBV7-8; j_call: TRBJ2-1; d_call: NA; clone_size: NA; cdr3_aa: CASSLFEGSYNEQFF; cdr3_nt: TGTGCCAGCAGCTTATTCGAGGGCTCCTACAATGAGCAGTTCTTC
v_call: TRBV3-1/TRBV3-2; j_call: TRBJ1-1; d_call: NA; clone_size: NA; cdr3_aa: CASSGTGFMNTEAFF; cdr3_nt: TGTGCCAGCAGCGGAACAGGTTTCATGAACACTGAAGCTTTCTTT
v_call: TRBV5-1; j_call: TRBJ2-5; d_call: TRBD2; clone_size: NA; cdr3_aa: CASSLAAVGRGETQYF; cdr3_nt: TGCGCCAGCAGCTTGGCGGCTGTGGGGAGGGGAGAGACCCAGTACTTC
v_call: TRBV6-5; j_call: TRBJ2-7; d_call: NA; clone_size: NA; cdr3_aa: CASRAGSSYEQYF; cdr3_nt: TGTGCCAGCAGAGCCGGGAGCTCCTACGAGCAGTACTTC
v_call: TRBV19; j_call: TRBJ1-2; d_call: TRBD1; clone_size: NA; cdr3_aa: CASRDRGRVDGYTF; cdr3_nt: TGTGCCAGTCGAGACAGGGGGCGCGTCGATGGCTACACCTTC
v_call: TRBV27; j_call: TRBJ1-3; d_call: TRBD1; clone_size: few; cdr3_aa: CASSYGTGPGNTIYF; cdr3_nt: TGTGCCAGCAGTTATGGGACAGGGCCCGGAAACACCATATATTTT
v_call: TRBV5-8; j_call: TRBJ1-5; d_call: TRBD1; clone_size: NA; cdr3_aa: CASRPAFGGGTYSNQPQHF; cdr3_nt: TGTGCCAGCAGACCGGCGTTTGGAGGGGGCACCTATAGCAATCAGCCCCAGCATTTT
v_call: TRBV14; j_call: TRBJ2-7; d_call: NA; clone_size: NA; cdr3_aa: CASSQTRGVGYYEQYF; cdr3_nt: TGTGCCAGCAGCCAAACTCGCGGGGTGGGGTACTACGAGCAGTACTTC
v_call: TRBV4-2; j_call: TRBJ2-7; d_call: TRBD1; clone_size: NA; cdr3_aa: CASSGVPGQGGEEQYF; cdr3_nt: TGTGCCAGCAGCGGGGTCCCGGGACAGGGAGGTGAAGAGCAGTACTTC
v_call: TRBV19; j_call: TRBJ2-1; d_call: TRBD2; clone_size: NA; cdr3_aa: CASSIRVWGGTSSENEQFF; cdr3_nt: TGTGCCAGTAGTATTCGGGTCTGGGGAGGGACGTCCTCGGAGAATGAGCAGTTCTTC
v_call: TRBV19; j_call: TRBJ1-2; d_call: NA; clone_size: once; cdr3_aa: CASSPQGGDYGYTF; cdr3_nt: TGTGCCAGTAGTCCCCAGGGTGGTGACTATGGCTACACCTTC
v_call: TRBV9; j_call: TRBJ1-4; d_call: NA; clone_size: NA; cdr3_aa: CASSEGLTGGKLFF; cdr3_nt: TGTGCCAGCAGCGAGGGCCTAACTGGAGGAAAACTGTTTTTT
v_call: TRBV2; j_call: TRBJ1-6; d_call: NA; clone_size: NA; cdr3_aa: CASSERQGNNSPLHF; cdr3_nt: TGTGCCAGCAGTGAACGGCAGGGGAATAATTCACCCCTCCACTTT
v_call: TRBV19; j_call: TRBJ1-4; d_call: NA; clone_size: NA; cdr3_aa: CASSSPGGTTNEKLFF; cdr3_nt: TGTGCCAGTAGTTCCCCCGGGGGAACAACTAATGAAAAACTGTTTTTT
v_call: TRBV5-4; j_call: TRBJ2-7; d_call: TRBD1; clone_size: NA; cdr3_aa: CASSSAKQGYEQYF; cdr3_nt: TGTGCCAGCAGCTCGGCAAAACAGGGGTACGAGCAGTACTTC
v_call: TRBV2; j_call: TRBJ1-6; d_call: NA; clone_size: few; cdr3_aa: CASSEAQGPNSPLHF; cdr3_nt: TGTGCCAGCAGTGAAGCCCAGGGCCCGAATTCACCCCTCCACTTT
v_call: TRBV6-1; j_call: TRBJ1-2; d_call: NA; clone_size: NA; cdr3_aa: CASSEGDGGNGYTF; cdr3_nt: TGTGCCAGCAGTGAAGGGGACGGGGGGAATGGCTACACCTTC
v_call: TRBV3-1/TRBV3-2; j_call: TRBJ1-5; d_call: NA; clone_size: NA; cdr3_aa: CASSVGASNQPQHF; cdr3_nt: TGTGCCAGCAGCGTAGGGGCGAGCAATCAGCCCCAGCATTTT
v_call: TRBV6-6; j_call: TRBJ1-4; d_call: NA; clone_size: NA; cdr3_aa: CASLRGGELFF; cdr3_nt: TGTGCCAGCCTACGTGGGGGGGAACTGTTTTTT
v_call: TRBV7-9; j_call: TRBJ1-6; d_call: NA; clone_size: NA; cdr3_aa: CASSAAGYNSPLHF; cdr3_nt: TGTGCCAGCAGCGCAGCAGGGTATAATTCACCCCTCCACTTT
v_call: TRBV19; j_call: TRBJ2-2; d_call: TRBD1; clone_size: NA; cdr3_aa: CASSPGTGGSLNTGELFF; cdr3_nt: TGTGCCAGTAGTCCCGGGACAGGGGGCTCGTTGAACACCGGGGAGCTGTTTTTT
v_call: TRBV27; j_call: TRBJ1-1; d_call: NA; clone_size: NA; cdr3_aa: CASSSGQLMNTEAFF; cdr3_nt: TGTGCCAGCAGCTCAGGACAGCTGATGAACACTGAAGCTTTCTTT
v_call: TRBV4-2; j_call: TRBJ1-6; d_call: NA; clone_size: NA; cdr3_aa: CASSQDWSGGSSPLHF; cdr3_nt: TGTGCCAGCAGCCAAGACTGGAGTGGTGGGAGTTCACCCCTCCACTTT
v_call: TRBV30; j_call: TRBJ1-1; d_call: NA; clone_size: once; cdr3_aa: CAWSISPVTEAFF; cdr3_nt: TGTGCCTGGAGTATTTCACCAGTCACTGAAGCTTTCTTT
v_call: TRBV12-3/TRBV12-4; j_call: TRBJ1-1; d_call: NA; clone_size: NA; cdr3_aa: CASSPLNTEAFF; cdr3_nt: TGTGCCAGCAGCCCCTTGAACACTGAAGCTTTCTTT
v_call: TRBV6-5; j_call: TRBJ1-2; d_call: TRBD1; clone_size: NA; cdr3_aa: CASSYGTGGYTF; cdr3_nt: TGTGCCAGCAGTTACGGGACAGGCGGCTACACCTTC
v_call: TRBV11-2; j_call: TRBJ1-1; d_call: TRBD1; clone_size: NA; cdr3_aa: CASSLDGTGGEAFF; cdr3_nt: TGTGCCAGCAGCTTAGACGGGACAGGGGGTGAAGCTTTCTTT
v_call: TRBV28; j_call: TRBJ1-3; d_call: NA; clone_size: NA; cdr3_aa: CASSAPGQSEGDTIYF; cdr3_nt: TGTGCCAGCAGCGCCCCCGGACAGTCGGAAGGAGACACCATATATTTT
v_call: TRBV2; j_call: TRBJ2-5; d_call: NA; clone_size: few; cdr3_aa: CASSEGNQGFETQYF; cdr3_nt: TGTGCCAGCAGTGAAGGAAACCAGGGTTTTGAGACCCAGTACTTC
v_call: TRBV3-1/TRBV3-2; j_call: TRBJ2-5; d_call: TRBD2; clone_size: NA; cdr3_aa: CASSVGGGEGTQYF; cdr3_nt: TGTGCCAGCAGCGTCGGGGGGGGCGAAGGGACCCAGTACTTC
v_call: TRBV5-4; j_call: TRBJ2-1; d_call: NA; clone_size: NA; cdr3_aa: CASSPQNQALEQFF; cdr3_nt: TGTGCCAGCAGCCCCCAGAACCAGGCTCTTGAGCAGTTCTTC
v_call: TRBV27; j_call: TRBJ1-5; d_call: TRBD1; clone_size: once; cdr3_aa: CASSLDRGHNQPQHF; cdr3_nt: TGTGCCAGCAGTTTAGACAGGGGGCACAATCAGCCCCAGCATTTT
v_call: TRBV2; j_call: TRBJ2-7; d_call: NA; clone_size: once; cdr3_aa: CASRVRTYEQYF; cdr3_nt: TGTGCCAGCAGAGTCAGGACTTACGAGCAGTACTTC